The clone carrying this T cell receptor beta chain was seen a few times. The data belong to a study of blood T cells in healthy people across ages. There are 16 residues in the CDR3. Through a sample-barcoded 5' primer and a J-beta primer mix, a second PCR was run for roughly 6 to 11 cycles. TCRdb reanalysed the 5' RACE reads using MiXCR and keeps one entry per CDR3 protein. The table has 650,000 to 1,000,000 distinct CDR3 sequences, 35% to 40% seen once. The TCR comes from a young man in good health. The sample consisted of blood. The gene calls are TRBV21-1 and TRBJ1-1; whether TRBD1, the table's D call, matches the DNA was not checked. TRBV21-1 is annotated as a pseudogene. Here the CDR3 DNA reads TGTGCCAGCATCGCAGGGTGTAAACGGTCGGACACTGAAGCTTTCTTT. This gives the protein CASIAGCKRSDTEAFF.